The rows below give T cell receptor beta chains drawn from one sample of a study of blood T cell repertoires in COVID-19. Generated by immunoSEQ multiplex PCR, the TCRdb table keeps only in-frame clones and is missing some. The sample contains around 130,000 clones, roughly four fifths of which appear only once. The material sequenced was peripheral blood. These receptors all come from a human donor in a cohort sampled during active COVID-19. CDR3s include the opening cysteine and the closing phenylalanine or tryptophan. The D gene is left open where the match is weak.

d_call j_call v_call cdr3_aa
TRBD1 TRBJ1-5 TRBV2 CASRGQGFFGNQPQHF
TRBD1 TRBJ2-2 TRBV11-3 CASSLDRWGQGPGELFF
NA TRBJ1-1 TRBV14 CASSLGPGRSAEAFF
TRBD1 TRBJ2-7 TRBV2 CASTAGTGTYEQYF
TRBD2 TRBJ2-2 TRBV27 CASSSNRAGDAGELFF
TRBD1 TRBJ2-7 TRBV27 CASSLKTGGAGPYEQYF
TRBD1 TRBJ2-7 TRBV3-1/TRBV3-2 CASSPGQGGTYEQYF
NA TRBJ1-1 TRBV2 CASSANLGTQGEAFF
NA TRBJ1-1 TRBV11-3 CASSLRRNTEAFF
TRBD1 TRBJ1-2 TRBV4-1 CASSQEGQGADGYTF
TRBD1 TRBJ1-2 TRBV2 CASNTDRGYGYTF
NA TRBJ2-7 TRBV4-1 CASSQDGGTYEQYF
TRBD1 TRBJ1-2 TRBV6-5 CASSSGTGERGYTF
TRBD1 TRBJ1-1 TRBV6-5 CASSRGQAGTEAFF
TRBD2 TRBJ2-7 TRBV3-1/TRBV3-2 CASSRKLAGAYEQYF
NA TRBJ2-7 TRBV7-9 CASSLEAYEQYF
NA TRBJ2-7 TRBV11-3 CASSKARYEQYF
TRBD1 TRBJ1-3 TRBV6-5 CASRPDRVGGNTIYF
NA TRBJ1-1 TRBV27 CASSLSANTEAFF
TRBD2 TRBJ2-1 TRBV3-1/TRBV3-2 CASSQGGLAVNEQFF
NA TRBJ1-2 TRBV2 CASSEGSNYGYTF
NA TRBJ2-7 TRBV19 CASSADSYEQYF
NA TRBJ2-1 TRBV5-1 CASSFLGGSEQFF
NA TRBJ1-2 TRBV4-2 CASSQEQGVTF
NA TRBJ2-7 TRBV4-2 CASSQDAQALGLSYEQYF
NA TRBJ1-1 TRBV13 CASSSDTLNTEAFF
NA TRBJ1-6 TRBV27 CASSLLGAGSPLHF
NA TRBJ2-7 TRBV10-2 CASSESKHEQYF
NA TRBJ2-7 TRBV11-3 CASSLALSGDSYEQYF
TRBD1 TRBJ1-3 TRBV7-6 CASSSGQGDGNTIYF